The rows below give T cell receptor beta chains drawn from one sample of a study of blood T cell repertoires in COVID-19. Measured with immunoSEQ multiplex PCR; TCRdb has only the in-frame clones, and not every one. The sample lists 290,000 or so clones; about 90% were seen once. The specimen was PBMCs or T cells enriched from blood (not recorded which). Receptor source: a woman under 30 with acute COVID-19. CDR3s include the opening cysteine and the closing phenylalanine or tryptophan. A D gene is named only where the DNA matches it firmly. The listing skips clone size in some rows; elsewhere it reads once, few, many or a size class.

abundance	v_gene	d_gene	j_gene	CDR3nt	CDR3aa
-	TRBV30	TRBD2	TRBJ2-3	TGTGCCTGGAGTTCACTAGCGAGGACAGATACGCAGTATTTT	CAWSSLARTDTQYF
-	TRBV12-3/TRBV12-4	TRBD1	TRBJ2-7	TGTGCCAGCAGCCAGGACAGGTGGGAGCAGTACTTC	CASSQDRWEQYF
-	TRBV3-1/TRBV3-2	-	TRBJ2-3	TGTGCCAGCAGCCATTTAGCGGCTAGCACAGATACGCAGTATTTT	CASSHLAASTDTQYF
-	TRBV27	-	TRBJ2-7	TGTGCCAGCAGTCACCACCTCGGAACAGGCACCTACGAGCAGTACTTC	CASSHHLGTGTYEQYF
-	TRBV11-3	TRBD1	TRBJ1-5	TGTGCCAGCATCCACCGTAGGGACAGTTCCAATCAGCCCCAGCATTTT	CASIHRRDSSNQPQHF
-	TRBV24-1	TRBD1	TRBJ2-4	TGTGCCACCAGTGATTTCGGGACAGGGGGGAACATTCAGTACTTC	CATSDFGTGGNIQYF
-	TRBV7-9	-	TRBJ2-1	TGTGCCAGCATCGACCCCAATGAACAAAACGGGGACTACAATGAGCAGTTCTTC	CASIDPNEQNGDYNEQFF
once	TRBV5-1	-	TRBJ2-3	TGCGCCAGCAGCCAACAGGGTGCTACGCAGTATTTT	CASSQQGATQYF
once	TRBV19	TRBD1	TRBJ1-1	TGTGCCAGCGTCCCGGGACAGGGATCGGTGAACACTGAAGCTTTCTTT	CASVPGQGSVNTEAFF
-	TRBV13	-	TRBJ2-1	TGTGCCAGCAGCGCCTTTTTGCGGGCGGCCCATGAGCAGTTCTTC	CASSAFLRAAHEQFF
-	TRBV19	TRBD1	TRBJ1-1	TGTGCCAGTACCGGACAGGGGGTAGGGTCTGAAGCTTTCTTT	CASTGQGVGSEAFF
-	TRBV28	-	TRBJ2-2	TGTGCCAGCAGTTTTTCCTTACTAGGAAGCACCGGGGAGCTGTTTTTT	CASSFSLLGSTGELFF
-	TRBV10-3	TRBD1	TRBJ1-4	TGTGCCATTCGGAGTCAGGGGGATAATGAAAAACTGTTTTTT	CAIRSQGDNEKLFF
-	TRBV3-1/TRBV3-2	TRBD2	TRBJ2-3	TGTGCCAGCAGCCCGTTAGCGGGGTCCACAGATACGCAGTATTTT	CASSPLAGSTDTQYF
-	TRBV12-5	TRBD1	TRBJ1-1	TGTGCTAGTGGTTTGGTCAGGGCAGGGGGCGCGGATACTGAAGCTTTCTTT	CASGLVRAGGADTEAFF
-	TRBV18	TRBD1	TRBJ2-3	TGTGCCAGCTCACCGACAGGGACAACAGATACGCAGTATTTT	CASSPTGTTDTQYF
-	TRBV2	TRBD2	TRBJ2-2	TGTGCCAGCAGTGCGGCGGGAGGGCCAACCGGGGAGCTGTTTTTT	CASSAAGGPTGELFF
-	TRBV28	-	TRBJ2-1	TGTGCCAGCAGTTCCCCAGGGGCAGCGAACAATGAGCAGTTCTTC	CASSSPGAANNEQFF
-	TRBV19	TRBD1	TRBJ1-5	TGTGCCAGTAAGTGGACAGGCGCTCAGCCCCAGCATTTT	CASKWTGAQPQHF
-	TRBV5-1	-	TRBJ2-2	TGCGCCAGCAGCTTAAGCGTCACAGGCGGGGAGCTGTTTTTT	CASSLSVTGGELFF
-	TRBV24-1	-	TRBJ2-3	TGTGCCACCAGTGGTGGCGGAGGGGATACGCAGTATTTT	CATSGGGGDTQYF
-	TRBV5-1	TRBD1	TRBJ1-2	TGCGCCAGCAGCGGACGACAGGGCGACTATGGCTACACCTTC	CASSGRQGDYGYTF
-	TRBV28	TRBD2	TRBJ2-1	TGTGCCAGCAGTCTCGTGCGGGAGGGAAGTGAGCAGTTCTTC	CASSLVREGSEQFF
-	TRBV10-3	TRBD2	TRBJ2-3	TGTGCCATCAGCCTTAGACTAGCGGGTAACACAGATACGCAGTATTTT	CAISLRLAGNTDTQYF
-	TRBV27	TRBD2	TRBJ2-2	TGTGCCAGCAGTTTATTATTTGAACTAGCGGCAAACACCGGGGAGCTGTTTTTT	CASSLLFELAANTGELFF
once	TRBV4-1	-	TRBJ1-3	TGCGCCAGCAGCCAATCCAGGGAGGAAGGCTCTGGAAACACCATATATTTT	CASSQSREEGSGNTIYF
-	TRBV6-1	TRBD2	TRBJ2-3	TGTGCCAGCAGTGAAGCCGCGGGGGGTTTGCAGTATTTT	CASSEAAGGLQYF
-	TRBV20-1	-	TRBJ1-2	TGCAGTGCCGACAGGAGCTATGGCTACACCTTC	CSADRSYGYTF
-	TRBV6-5	-	TRBJ1-2	TGTGCCAGCAGTTGGACAGTCGGGTATGGCTACACCTTC	CASSWTVGYGYTF
few	TRBV28	TRBD1	TRBJ1-3	TGTGCCAGCAGTTTCGAAGACAGGGCCCCCAGCTCTGGAAACACCATATATTTT	CASSFEDRAPSSGNTIYF